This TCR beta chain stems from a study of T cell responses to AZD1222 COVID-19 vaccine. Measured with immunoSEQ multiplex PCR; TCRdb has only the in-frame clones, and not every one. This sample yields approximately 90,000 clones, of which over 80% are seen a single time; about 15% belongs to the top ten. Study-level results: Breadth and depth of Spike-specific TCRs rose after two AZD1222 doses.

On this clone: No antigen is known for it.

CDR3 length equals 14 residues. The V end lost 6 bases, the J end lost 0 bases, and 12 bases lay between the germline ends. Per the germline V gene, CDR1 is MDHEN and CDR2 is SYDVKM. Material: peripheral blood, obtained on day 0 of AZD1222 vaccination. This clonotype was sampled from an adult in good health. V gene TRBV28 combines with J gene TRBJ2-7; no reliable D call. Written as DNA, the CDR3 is TGTGCCAGCAGCTCCGGGTCCCACTCCTACGAGCAGTACTTC. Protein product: CASSSGSHSYEQYF. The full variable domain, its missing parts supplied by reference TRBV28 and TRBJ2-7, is DVKVTQSSRYLVKRTGEKVFLECVQDMDHENMFWYRQDPGLGLRLIYFSYDVKMKEKGDIPEGYSVSREKKERFSLILESASTNQTSMYLCASSSGSHSYEQYFGPGTRLTVT.